Presented here are 8 T cell receptor beta chains from one specimen sequenced in a study of blood T cell repertoires in COVID-19. Data came from immunoSEQ multiplex PCR; TCRdb stores just in-frame clones and leaves some out. The data contain some 110,000 clones, just under 85% of them seen just once; the ten biggest clones take up about 3.3%. The source material was peripheral blood. The receptors here all came from a woman older than 75 with active or convalescent COVID-19.

J is TRBJ2-3 and V is TRBV19, with TRBD2 identical over 14 bases. V was pared by 6 bases and J by 2 bases, with 7 bases of the junction left unmatched. The CDR3 is made up of 17 amino acids. Germline V gene data show CDR1 as LNHDA and CDR2 as SQIVND (reference sequence). DNA for the CDR3: TGTGCCAGTAGCCTTGGACTAGCGGGAGGTTACACAGATACGCAGTATTTT. It translates to CASSLGLAGGYTDTQYF.

The V gene is TRBV7-8, the J gene TRBJ1-1; D gene uncertain. CDR3 length equals 13 residues. The germline CDR1 and CDR2 sequences are SGHVS and FQNEAQ. Between the trimmed V and J ends, which lost 2 bases and 1 base, there was a span of 5 bases. CDR3 nucleotides: TGTGCCAGCAGCTTACAGGAGAACACTGAAGCTTTCTTT. It translates to CASSLQENTEAFF.

This chain uses TRBV7-8 with TRBJ2-5; TRBD2 agrees at 7 bases. This CDR3 has 17 amino acids. After removal of 3 bases from V and 1 base from J, the junction contained 11 bases not matched to a gene. CDR1 is SGHVS, CDR2 FQNEAQ, per germline. For the CDR3, the DNA is TGTGCCAGCAGCTTCAAATCTAGCGGATCAAGCCAAGAGACCCAGTACTTC. It codes for CASSFKSSGSSQETQYF.

This clone has a count of ten or more. The chain employs TRBV4-1 and TRBJ1-1, with D perhaps matching TRBD1 (5 bases). Per the germline V gene, CDR1 is MGHRA and CDR2 is YSYEKL. V was pared by 1 base and J by 2 bases, with 14 bases between. CDR3 length: 16 amino acids. Here the CDR3 DNA reads TGCGCCAGCAGCCAAGTTTGGGGGAGGCGAAACACTGAAGCTTTCTTT. Protein: CASSQVWGRRNTEAFF.

This clone was recorded a few times. J is TRBJ2-2 and V is TRBV4-1; 10 positions match TRBD2. There are 18 residues in the CDR3. V was clipped by 4 bases and J by 2 bases; unmatched bases: 10. Germline lookup yields CDR1 MGHRA and CDR2 YSYEKL. CDR3 bases: TGCGCCAGCAGCCCCAAACTAGCGGGAAATCCCAACACCGGGGAGCTGTTTTTT. It translates to CASSPKLAGNPNTGELFF.

For the CDR3, the DNA is TGTGCCAGCAGCCGAGTCAGGGATCCAGGAAACACCATATATTTT. Protein product: CASSRVRDPGNTIYF. This sequence joins TRBV7-8 and TRBJ1-3; TRBD1 might be the D (5 bases). The CDR3 sequence is 15 residues long. Germline V gene data show CDR1 as SGHVS and CDR2 as FQNEAQ. Trimming pared 5 bases from V and 4 bases from J, leaving 15 bases between.

The chain couples TRBV28 to TRBJ1-1, with 9 bases lining up with TRBD1. The ends lost 2 bases at V and 8 bases at J; junction bases unmatched: 6. Germline V CDR1 and CDR2: MDHEN, SYDVKM. This CDR3 is 14 amino acids long. CDR3 protein: CASSLGTGWREAFF. CDR3 nucleotide sequence: TGTGCCAGCAGTTTAGGGACAGGGTGGCGGGAAGCTTTCTTT.

This clone showed up just once. This chain's CDR3 is CAISETGQGVGYTF. The CDR3 DNA reads as TGTGCCATCAGTGAAACCGGACAGGGGGTAGGCTACACCTTC. This sequence joins TRBV10-3 and TRBJ1-2, with TRBD1 matching over 10 bases. This CDR3 is 14 amino acids long. Germline CDR1 reads ENHRY; CDR2 reads SYGVKD. V lost 3 bases, J lost 8 bases, and 6 bases stayed unmatched.